This TCR beta chain emerged from a study of T cell responses to AZD1222 COVID-19 vaccine. Points from the study as a whole: Samples come after the peak T cell response, not at day 14. Among the donors, most were white British and more were female, and clonal diversity was possibly underestimated.

Losses at the gene ends were 7 bases for V and 8 bases for J; bases not matched to a gene: 6. There are 11 residues in the CDR3. The V gene's germline CDR1 is SQVTM and CDR2 ANQGSEA. As to this clone: What it recognizes is unknown.

Assay: immunoSEQ multiplex PCR; the TCRdb copy retains only in-frame clones and omits some. The sample holds 130,000 to 150,000 clones; about nine tenths are singletons and the top ten take 1.9%. The source material was peripheral blood, sampled 28 days after the second AZD1222 dose. The chain has TRBV29-1 and TRBJ1-2; 8 positions agree with TRBD1. This clonotype was sampled from an adult who received the AZD1222 COVID-19 vaccine. The CDR3: CSADRGRGYTF. CDR3 sequence (DNA): TGCAGCGCTGACAGGGGCCGGGGCTACACCTTC.